The 30 T cell receptor beta chains presented below share a single source sample, sequenced in a study of T cell responses to AZD1222 COVID-19 vaccine. Assay: immunoSEQ multiplex PCR; the TCRdb copy retains only in-frame clones and omits some. Found here are 120,000 or so clones, roughly 89% of them singletons; the top ten hold 11%. The material sequenced was peripheral blood, taken on day 0 of MenACWY control vaccination. The origin of the receptors is an adult in good health.

This clone has just a few counts. The V call is TRBV3-1 (or the pseudogene TRBV3-2), the J call TRBJ1-1; 7 bases map to TRBD1. Trimming at V came to 1 base and at J to 6 bases, leaving 2 bases not matched to a gene. Germline CDR1 reads LGHDT; CDR2 reads YNNKEL (reference sequence). The CDR3 contains 13 residues. The chain's CDR3 is CASSQAGQAEAFF. In DNA, the CDR3 is TGTGCCAGCAGCCAAGCTGGACAGGCTGAAGCTTTCTTT.

The rearrangement joins TRBV6-5 to TRBJ1-6, with 8 bases lining up with TRBD1. Looked up from germline, CDR1 is MNHEY and CDR2 is SVGAGI. The CDR3 consists of 15 residues. V shed 0 bases, J shed 7 bases, and the junction held 2 bases outside the gene matches. DNA of the CDR3: TGTGCCAGCAGTTACTCGGGACAGGCAAATTCACCCCTCCACTTT. Protein: CASSYSGQANSPLHF.

The chain is built from TRBV11-2 and TRBJ2-7, with D unclear. Germline CDR1 is SGHAT and CDR2 is FQNNGV. Trimming left V 5 bases short and J 5 bases short, with 16 bases between. The CDR3 is 14 amino acids. This CDR3 reads CASSATGNRNEQYF. CDR3 sequence (DNA): TGTGCCAGCAGCGCGACTGGAAATCGGAACGAGCAGTACTTC.

The rearrangement uses TRBV9 and TRBJ2-3; no definite D call. Germline V gene sequence: CDR1 SGDLS, CDR2 YYNGEE. This CDR3 spans 12 amino acids. Trimming took 3 bases from V and 6 from J, leaving 8 bases between them. CDR3 coding DNA: TGTGCCAGCAGCGACCCTCGGGATACGCAGTATTTT. Translating it yields CASSDPRDTQYF.

The CDR3 nucleotides are TGCGCCAGCAGTAGGACAGAAGCTAACTATGGCTACACCTTC. Translated, it gives CASSRTEANYGYTF. J is TRBJ1-2 and V is TRBV5-1, with D tentatively TRBD1 (6 bases). This CDR3 contains 14 residues. V was pared by 5 bases and J by 0 bases, with 11 bases between. CDR1 and CDR2 from the germline V gene are SGHRS and YFSETQ.

The V call is TRBV5-6, the J call TRBJ2-5; no reliable D call. The V and J ends lost 4 bases and 0 bases respectively, with 10 bases between them. This CDR3 region has 14 residues. Germline CDR1 is SGHDT and CDR2 is YYEEEE. The CDR3 bases are TGTGCCAGCAGCAAACCGAGCTACCAAGAGACCCAGTACTTC. Encoded protein: CASSKPSYQETQYF.

This sequence joins TRBV5-6 and TRBJ2-7; the D is unclear. The germline gives CDR1 SGHDT, CDR2 YYEEEE. There are 13 residues in the CDR3. The V end lost 4 bases, the J end lost 4 bases, and 12 bases lay between the germline ends. The CDR3 here is CASSHGRAYEQYF. The CDR3 bases are TGTGCCAGCAGCCATGGACGGGCTTACGAGCAGTACTTC.

The chain combines TRBV5-1 with TRBJ1-4, with 8 bases aligning to TRBD1. CDR3 length: 16 residues. The ends lost 4 bases at V and 8 bases at J; junction bases unmatched: 13. Germline V gene data show CDR1 as SGHRS and CDR2 as YFSETQ. CDR3 amino acids: CASSLDRAGSWEKLFF. The DNA for the CDR3 is TGCGCCAGCAGCCTGGACAGGGCGGGGAGTTGGGAAAAACTGTTTTTT. Combining the CDR3 with reference TRBV5-1 and TRBJ1-4 gives the whole variable domain KAGVTQTPRYLIKTRGQQVTLSCSPISGHRSVSWYQQTPGQGLQFLFEYFSETQRNKGNFPGRFSGRQFSNSRSEMNVSTLELGDSALYLCASSLDRAGSWEKLFFGSGTQLSVL.

This sequence joins TRBV21-1 and TRBJ2-4. TRBV21-1 is an annotated pseudogene. The CDR3 length is 15 residues. The CDR3 sequence is CASSLPFLAKNIQYF. CDR3 DNA: TGTGCCAGCAGCCTGCCCTTCCTAGCCAAAAACATTCAGTACTTC.

The CDR3 here is CAISESVRMNTEAFF. The CDR3, as DNA: TGTGCCATCAGTGAGTCGGTACGGATGAACACTGAAGCTTTCTTT. The gene calls are TRBV10-3 and TRBJ1-1; D gene ambiguous. Germline loops: CDR1 ENHRY, CDR2 SYGVKD. The CDR3 is made up of 15 amino acids. The V end lost 0 bases, the J end lost 0 bases, and 8 bases lay between the germline ends.

The chain joins TRBV27 to TRBJ2-5; tentative D call: TRBD1 (5 bases). The germline gives CDR1 MNHEY, CDR2 SMNVEV (reference sequence). There are 16 residues in the CDR3. The V end was cut by 3 bases, the J end by 1 base, with 15 bases between. CDR3 DNA sequence: TGTGCCAGCAGTTTGGGGCAGGCTGTCGGCCAAGAGACCCAGTACTTC. Residues: CASSLGQAVGQETQYF.

The chain combines TRBV6-5 with TRBJ1-2, with unresolved D. The CDR3 totals 16 residues. Trimming took 4 bases from V and 4 from J, leaving 19 bases between them. CDR1 and CDR2 (germline): MNHEY, SVGAGI. This CDR3 is CASSSTRPTVGYGYTF. The CDR3 DNA follows: TGTGCCAGCAGTTCGACCCGTCCTACGGTCGGCTATGGCTACACCTTC.

V usage is TRBV19 and J usage is TRBJ1-1, with no clear D. Germline V gene lookup returns CDR1 LNHDA and CDR2 SQIVND (reference sequence). The ends were cut back, 3 bases at V and 1 base at J, with 12 bases in the middle. CDR3 size: 15 residues. CDR3 DNA: TGTGCCAGTAGTATCGGAGGGAACTCGAACACTGAAGCTTTCTTT. This sequence encodes CASSIGGNSNTEAFF. Drawing the rest from reference TRBV19 and TRBJ1-1, the complete variable domain is DGGITQSPKYLFRKEGQNVTLSCEQNLNHDAMYWYRQDPGQGLRLIYYSQIVNDFQKGDIAEGYSVSREKKESFPLTVTSAQKNPTAFYLCASSIGGNSNTEAFFGQGTRLTVV.

The V and J genes are TRBV21-1 and TRBJ2-3; whether TRBD2, the table's D call, matches the DNA was not checked. TRBV21-1 is annotated as a pseudogene. CDR3 length: 15 residues. Here the CDR3 reads CASSYGRAVNDTQYF. CDR3 DNA: TGTGCCAGCAGCTACGGGAGGGCCGTAAATGATACGCAGTATTTT.

This chain links TRBV10-2 with TRBJ2-7; possible D gene TRBD2, 6 bases. V gave up 8 bases and J gave up 4 bases, with 24 bases separating them. The CDR3 runs 16 residues. Germline values: CDR1 WSHSY, CDR2 SAAADI. CDR3 sequence: CASRDSFLRPFYEQYF. The CDR3 DNA follows: TGCGCCAGCCGGGACTCCTTTTTGCGCCCTTTTTACGAGCAGTACTTC.

This chain joins TRBV11-3 and TRBJ2-1; no firm D call. The CDR3 spans 8 residues. CDR1 and CDR2 from the germline V gene are SGHNT and YENEEA. CDR3 in DNA: TGTGGAAGCGATGAGCAGTTCTTC. This encodes CGSDEQFF.

The V call is TRBV2, the J call TRBJ1-1, with TRBD1 matching 7 bases. CDR1 SNHLY and CDR2 FYNNEI come from the germline V gene. Trimming removed 5 bases from V and 1 base from J; junction bases left unmatched: 7. CDR3 length: 15 residues. The CDR3 coding sequence is TGTGCCAGCAGTTTAGAAGGGGGCACGAACACTGAAGCTTTCTTT. This translates into CASSLEGGTNTEAFF.

The chain is built from TRBV12-3 or TRBV12-4 and TRBJ2-7, with TRBD1 matching over 11 bases. The ends lost 6 bases at V and 7 bases at J; junction bases unmatched: 5. The CDR3 extends over 13 amino acids. CDR3 in amino acids: CASSTGTGGEQYF. CDR3 nucleotide sequence: TGTGCCAGCAGCACCGGGACAGGGGGTGAGCAGTACTTC.

The J gene is TRBJ2-6, the V gene TRBV7-2, with TRBD1 as a possible D gene (5 bases). V was clipped by 1 base and J by 0 bases, with 16 bases between them. In germline, CDR1 is SGHTA, CDR2 FQGNSA. The CDR3 has 19 amino acids. CDR3 nucleotides: TGTGCCAGCAGCTTAGTTGGACATCATACCCTCTCTGGGGCCAACGTCCTGACTTTC. Its translation: CASSLVGHHTLSGANVLTF.

The chain links TRBV5-5 to TRBJ1-1; no clear D. The V gene's germline CDR1 is SGHKS and CDR2 YYEKEE (reference sequence). Trimming left V 1 base short and J 1 base short, with 5 bases between. The CDR3 runs 13 residues. The CDR3, as DNA: TGTGCCAGCAGCTTGTCCAGGAACACTGAAGCTTTCTTT. Protein sequence: CASSLSRNTEAFF.

This clone was detected once. The chain links TRBV10-3 to TRBJ2-3; 9 positions agree with TRBD2. Trimming removed 5 bases from V and 5 bases from J; junction bases left unmatched: 8. This CDR3 region has 15 residues. Germline-derived CDR1 and CDR2 are ENHRY and SYGVKD. Here the CDR3 reads CAISTSSGNVDTQYF. The CDR3 DNA follows: TGTGCCATCAGTACTTCTAGCGGGAATGTAGATACGCAGTATTTT.

This rearrangement joins TRBV9 to TRBJ2-1; 10 bases align to TRBD2. V was pared by 4 bases and J by 0 bases, with 4 bases of the junction left unmatched. There are 16 residues in the CDR3. From germline, CDR1 is SGDLS and CDR2 YYNGEE. CDR3 nucleotide sequence: TGTGCCAGCAGCCTTAGCGGGAGGAACTCCTACAATGAGCAGTTCTTC. Protein: CASSLSGRNSYNEQFF.

This rearrangement joins TRBV19 to TRBJ2-5; possible D gene TRBD2, 6 bases. The length of the CDR3 is 14 residues. The V gene lost 1 base and the J gene lost 3 bases, with 9 bases spanning the gap. CDR1 is LNHDA, CDR2 SQIVND, per germline (reference sequence). CDR3 in amino acids: CASSIARREETQYF. The CDR3 DNA reads as TGTGCCAGTAGTATAGCGAGGAGGGAAGAGACCCAGTACTTC.

This rearrangement joins TRBV5-5 to TRBJ1-2; D may be TRBD1 (6 bases). Germline values: CDR1 SGHKS, CDR2 YYEKEE (reference sequence). Trimming removed 0 bases at V and 6 bases at J, with 9 bases between. The length of the CDR3 is 13 residues. The CDR3 DNA reads TGTGCCAGCAGCTTGGAGAGGGACAATGGCTACACCTTC. It translates to CASSLERDNGYTF.

The chain joins TRBV3-1 (or the pseudogene TRBV3-2) to TRBJ2-5; possibly TRBD1 for D (6 bases). This CDR3 has 15 amino acids. Germline loops: CDR1 LGHDT, CDR2 YNNKEL (reference sequence). Trimming removed 2 bases at V and 1 base at J, with 11 bases between. The CDR3 nucleotides read TGTGCCAGCAGCCAAATCGACAGGCCCCAAGAGACCCAGTACTTC. This gives the protein CASSQIDRPQETQYF.

This clone was counted a single time. The chain is built from TRBV5-1 and TRBJ1-2, with a possible D match to TRBD1 (5 bases). CDR3 length: 14 residues. V was cut by 3 bases and J by 2 bases, with 11 bases left in between. Germline loops: CDR1 SGHRS, CDR2 YFSETQ. The DNA of the CDR3 is TGCGCCAGCAGCTCCCAGGGAGTAAACTATGGCTACACCTTC. It specifies CASSSQGVNYGYTF.

The J gene is TRBJ2-7, the V gene TRBV3-1 (or the pseudogene TRBV3-2); D possibly matches TRBD1 or TRBD2 (5 bases each). V was pared by 1 base and J by 3 bases, with 13 bases between. There are 15 residues in the CDR3. The V gene's germline CDR1 is LGHDT and CDR2 YNNKEL (reference sequence). The CDR3 sequence is CASSQGRGPSYEQYF. CDR3 DNA sequence: TGTGCCAGCAGCCAAGGCCGGGGACCCAGCTACGAGCAGTACTTC.

V is TRBV11-2 and J is TRBJ1-1, with D possibly being TRBD1 (5 bases). The CDR3 consists of 12 residues. Trimming stripped 10 bases from V and 0 bases from J, with 9 bases between. Germline CDR1 is SGHAT and CDR2 is FQNNGV. The CDR3 DNA sequence: TGTGCCACCAGGGAGCTGAACACTGAAGCTTTCTTT. As protein: CATRELNTEAFF.

The chain combines TRBV6-2 or TRBV6-3 with TRBJ1-1; tentative D call: TRBD1 (6 bases). V was clipped by 1 base and J by 6 bases, with 9 bases between them. Germline V gene lookup returns CDR1 MNHEY and CDR2 SVGEGT. CDR3 length: 13 residues. The CDR3 loop reads CASSYFRTAEAFF. The CDR3 region has the DNA TGTGCCAGCAGTTACTTTAGGACAGCTGAAGCTTTCTTT.

The V and J genes are TRBV5-4 and TRBJ2-3, with 9 bases that match TRBD1. Per germline, CDR1 SGHNT and CDR2 YYREEE (reference sequence). This CDR3 has 18 amino acids. Trimming at V came to 0 bases and at J to 0 bases, leaving 8 bases not matched to a gene. The CDR3 reads CASSLGATGGSSTDTQYF. CDR3 nucleotide sequence: TGTGCCAGCAGCTTGGGGGCGACAGGGGGGTCAAGCACAGATACGCAGTATTTT.